These 4 T cell receptor beta chains were all obtained from the same sample, sequenced in a study of T cells in Graves' hyperthyroidism and ophthalmopathy (dated by TCRdb to the late 2010s). Libraries came from multiplex PCR. Data came from an Illumina HiSeq 2000. The TCR beta CDR3 regions were amplified from the RNA transcripts. A first-round RT-PCR of the TCR CDR3 used the HTBI primer set with the Qiagen OneStep RT-PCR kit. Starting from the raw public reads, TCRdb applied fastp trimming at Q25, assembled clones with MiXCR and retained in-frame beta chains. Records with the same CDR3 protein are collapsed into one entry carrying the most frequent genes and DNA. This sample is represented by approximately 600,000 distinct CDR3 sequences; around 15% of them were singletons. 3.8% of the sample goes to the ten largest clones. Material: blood. These receptors all stem from a woman in her twenties or thirties with Graves' hyperthyroidism.

V and J are TRBV5-1 and TRBJ2-5, with 7 bases identical to TRBD2. J lost 5 bases, V lost 0 bases, and 4 bases had no gene match. CDR3 length: 14 residues. Germline values: CDR1 SGHRS, CDR2 YFSETQ. The CDR3 spells CASSLAQLAETQYF. CDR3 in DNA: TGCGCCAGCAGCTTGGCCCAACTAGCGGAGACCCAGTACTTC.

This clonotype was counted only a few times. The chain carries TRBV20-1 and TRBJ2-1; 14 bases match TRBD2. Trimming cost V 3 bases and J 9 bases; bases outside gene matches: 4. Germline V CDR1 and CDR2: DFQATT, SNEGSKA (reference sequence). The CDR3 has 14 amino acids. The CDR3 loop is CSARGLAGDGEQFF. The CDR3 DNA sequence: TGCAGTGCTAGGGGACTAGCGGGAGATGGTGAGCAGTTCTTC.

In this sample, this clonotype turned up many times. The rearrangement uses TRBV6-2 or TRBV6-3 and TRBJ2-7; D is perhaps TRBD1 or TRBD2 (6 bases each). Trimming shortened V by 5 bases and J by 2 bases, and 16 bases separated the two germline ends. CDR3 size: 15 residues. CDR1 and CDR2 from the germline V gene are MNHEY and SVGEGT. The DNA of the CDR3 is TGTGCCAGCAGTACCCCAGGGGAGGCCCCCTACGAGCAGTACTTC. It yields the protein CASSTPGEAPYEQYF.

This chain uses TRBV9 with TRBJ2-7; 8 bases are shared with TRBD1. Per the germline V gene, CDR1 is SGDLS and CDR2 is YYNGEE. This CDR3 contains 15 residues. J was trimmed by 2 bases and V by 4 bases; bases with no gene match: 8. The CDR3 reads CASSLEGTGPYEQYF. DNA of the CDR3: TGTGCCAGCAGCCTGGAGGGGACAGGACCCTACGAGCAGTACTTC.